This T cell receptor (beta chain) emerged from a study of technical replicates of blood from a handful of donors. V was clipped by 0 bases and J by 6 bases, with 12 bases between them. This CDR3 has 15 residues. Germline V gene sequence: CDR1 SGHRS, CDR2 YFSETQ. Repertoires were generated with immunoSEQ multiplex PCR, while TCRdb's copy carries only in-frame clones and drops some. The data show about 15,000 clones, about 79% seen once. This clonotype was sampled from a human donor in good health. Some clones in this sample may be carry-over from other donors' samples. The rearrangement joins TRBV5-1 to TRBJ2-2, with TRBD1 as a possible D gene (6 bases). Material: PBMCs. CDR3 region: CASSLVQGSAGELFF. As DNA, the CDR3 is TGCGCCAGCAGCTTGGTTCAGGGGTCCGCCGGGGAGCTGTTTTTT.